What follows are 7 T cell receptor beta chains derived from one specimen sequenced in a study of T cells after yellow fever vaccination. TCRdb reanalysed the 5' RACE reads using MiXCR and keeps one entry per CDR3 protein. The sample lists roughly 160,000 distinct CDR3 sequences, around 8.5% occurring once. The material was CD8+ T cells sorted from PBMCs, obtained 45 days after the yellow fever booster vaccination. Source of these receptors: a young man who received the YFV17D yellow fever vaccine.

The chain recombines TRBV7-6 with TRBJ1-4; D possibly corresponds to TRBD1 (5 bases). The CDR3 covers 15 residues. CDR1 is SGHVS and CDR2 is FNYEAQ in the germline V gene. The V end lost 0 bases, the J end lost 7 bases, and 12 bases lay between the germline ends. Here the CDR3 reads CASSLAGEASEKLFF. The DNA of the CDR3 is TGTGCCAGCAGCTTAGCGGGGGAGGCCAGTGAAAAACTGTTTTTT. The full variable domain, in which reference TRBV7-6 and TRBJ1-4 provide the parts outside the CDR3, is GAGVSQSPRYKVTKRGQDVALRCDPISGHVSLYWYRQALGQGPEFLTYFNYEAQQDKSGLPNDRFSAERPEGSISTLTIQRTEQRDSAMYRCASSLAGEASEKLFFGSGTQLSVL.

There are a few counts of this clonotype. J is TRBJ2-5 and V is TRBV5-5; either TRBD1 or TRBD2 may fit D (6 bases each). V was pared by 4 bases and J by 5 bases, with 21 bases between. CDR1 and CDR2 (germline): SGHKS, YYEKEE (reference sequence). CDR3 length: 16 residues. CDR3 bases: TGTGCCAGCAGCCGAAGGGGGGCCAGGGTGGACGAGACCCAGTACTTC. Protein product: CASSRRGARVDETQYF.

This clonotype was seen only a few times. The chain uses TRBV12-3 or TRBV12-4 and TRBJ2-3, with 8 bases that match TRBD2. The CDR3 length is 15 residues. With V trimmed by 4 bases and J by 2 bases, 5 bases remained unmatched. CDR3 nucleotide sequence: TGTGCCAGCAGTTCTCGGGGGGGCCTCACAGATACGCAGTATTTT. Translating gives CASSSRGGLTDTQYF.

This clonotype was observed a few times. The chain is built from TRBV4-1 and TRBJ2-7, with D possibly being TRBD1 (6 bases). The CDR3 runs 15 residues. Germline assignment: CDR1 MGHRA and CDR2 YSYEKL. With 1 base removed from V and 3 bases from J, the gap between germline ends came to 13 bases. The CDR3: CASSQGLRTDYEQYF. CDR3 nucleotide sequence: TGCGCCAGCAGCCAAGGTCTCAGGACAGACTACGAGCAGTACTTC.

This chain joins TRBV12-5 and TRBJ2-1, with D maybe TRBD2 (5 bases). Trimming cost V 2 bases and J 5 bases, with 10 bases left between them. There are 14 residues in the CDR3. In germline, CDR1 is LGHNT, CDR2 FRNRAP. The CDR3 coding sequence is TGTGCTAGTGGTTTGCCCTCTAGCCACAATGAGCAGTTCTTC. This sequence encodes CASGLPSSHNEQFF.

This sequence joins TRBV5-1 and TRBJ1-1; D perhaps matches TRBD1 (6 bases). Trimming stripped 1 base from V and 0 bases from J, with 13 bases between. There are 16 residues in the CDR3. CDR1 SGHRS and CDR2 YFSETQ come from the germline V gene. CDR3: CASSLYQGIMNTEAFF. In DNA, the CDR3 is TGCGCCAGCAGCTTGTACCAGGGGATAATGAACACTGAAGCTTTCTTT. Full variable domain (remainder filled in from reference TRBV5-1 and TRBJ1-1): KAGVTQTPRYLIKTRGQQVTLSCSPISGHRSVSWYQQTPGQGLQFLFEYFSETQRNKGNFPGRFSGRQFSNSRSEMNVSTLELGDSALYLCASSLYQGIMNTEAFFGQGTRLTVV.

This clonotype was detected only a few times. This chain joins TRBV27 and TRBJ1-5, with D possibly being TRBD1 (6 bases). V lost 6 bases and J 3 bases, leaving 12 bases between the germline ends. CDR1 MNHEY and CDR2 SMNVEV come from the germline V gene (reference sequence). This CDR3 contains 14 residues. As DNA, the CDR3 is TGTGCCAGCAGACCAACAGGGTACAATCAGCCCCAGCATTTT. Translation: CASRPTGYNQPQHF.